This T cell receptor beta chain was captured in a study of blood T cell repertoires in COVID-19. About the study: Sites across the United States, Italy and Spain contributed samples from acute and convalescent COVID-19. T cells, B-cell-depleted T cells, or PBMCs provided the cDNA or gDNA that served as material.

CDR1 and CDR2 from the germline V gene are SGHRS and YFSETQ. This CDR3 has 14 amino acids. Trimming pared 0 bases from V and 0 bases from J, leaving 4 bases between. Source study methods: Amplification with reference gene primers provided the estimates of nucleated cell counts. Sequenced by immunoSEQ multiplex PCR; TCRdb stores in-frame clones only, minus some. The DNA gave D and trimming, while V, J and clone size come from that table. The sample lists roughly 410,000 clones, around 91% occurring once. Seattle's enrolled individuals joined amid active infection and were then monitored longitudinally. This clone showed up just a few times. This same CDR3 is encoded by further DNA sequences in the sample.

This chain links TRBV5-1 with TRBJ1-3; D is ambiguous. The material sequenced was peripheral blood. The sequence came from a woman aged 40-49 years with COVID-19, enrolled during active disease. CDR3: CASSLGDSGNTIYF. The CDR3 bases are TGCGCCAGCAGCTTGGGAGACTCTGGAAACACCATATATTTT.